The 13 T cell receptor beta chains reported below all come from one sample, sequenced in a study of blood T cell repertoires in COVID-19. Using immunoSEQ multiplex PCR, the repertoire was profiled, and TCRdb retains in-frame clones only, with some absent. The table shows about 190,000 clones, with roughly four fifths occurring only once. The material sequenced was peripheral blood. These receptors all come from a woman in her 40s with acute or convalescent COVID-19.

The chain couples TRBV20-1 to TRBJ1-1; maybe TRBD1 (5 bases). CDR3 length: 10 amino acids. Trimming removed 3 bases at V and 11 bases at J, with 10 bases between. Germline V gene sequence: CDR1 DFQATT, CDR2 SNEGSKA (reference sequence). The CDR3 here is CSASGEGAFF. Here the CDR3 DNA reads TGCAGTGCTAGTGGGGAGGGGGCTTTCTTT.

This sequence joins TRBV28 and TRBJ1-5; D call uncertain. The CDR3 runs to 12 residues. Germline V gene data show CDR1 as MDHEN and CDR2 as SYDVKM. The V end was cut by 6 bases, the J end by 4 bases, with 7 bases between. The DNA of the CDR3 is TGTGCCAGCAGACTCGGGAATCAGCCCCAGCATTTT. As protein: CASRLGNQPQHF.

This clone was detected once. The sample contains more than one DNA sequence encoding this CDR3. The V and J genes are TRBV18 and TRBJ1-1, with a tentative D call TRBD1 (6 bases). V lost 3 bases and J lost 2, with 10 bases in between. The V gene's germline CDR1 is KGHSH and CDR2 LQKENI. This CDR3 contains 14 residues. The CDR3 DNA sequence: TGTGCCAGCTCACCTCGGACAGACAACACTGAAGCTTTCTTT. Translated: CASSPRTDNTEAFF.

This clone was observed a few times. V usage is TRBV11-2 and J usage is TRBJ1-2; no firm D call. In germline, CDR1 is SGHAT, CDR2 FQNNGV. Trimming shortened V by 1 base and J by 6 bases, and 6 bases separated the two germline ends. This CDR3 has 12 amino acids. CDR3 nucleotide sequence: TGTGCCAGCAGCTTAGGGAGGGATGGCTACACCTTC. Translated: CASSLGRDGYTF.

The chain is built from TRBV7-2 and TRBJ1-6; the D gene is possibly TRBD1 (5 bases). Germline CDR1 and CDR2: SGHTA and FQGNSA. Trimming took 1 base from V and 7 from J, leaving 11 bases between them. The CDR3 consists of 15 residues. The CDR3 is CASSLEAGWNSPLHF. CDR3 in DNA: TGTGCCAGCAGCTTAGAGGCAGGGTGGAATTCACCCCTCCACTTT.

In DNA, the CDR3 is TGTGCCAGCAGATTGACAGGACCGTATGGCTACACCTTC. Protein sequence: CASRLTGPYGYTF. J is TRBJ1-2 and V is TRBV2, with D perhaps matching TRBD1 (6 bases). CDR3 size: 13 residues. Germline CDR1 is SNHLY and CDR2 is FYNNEI. Trimming removed 6 bases from V and 5 bases from J, with 13 bases in between.

CDR3 region: CASSRGGAGNTIYF. In DNA form, the CDR3 reads TGTGCCAGCAGCCGGGGGGGTGCTGGAAACACCATATATTTT. This chain links TRBV5-4 with TRBJ1-3, with D perhaps TRBD1 (5 bases). The CDR3 extends over 14 amino acids. From germline, CDR1 is SGHNT and CDR2 YYREEE (reference sequence). V shed 4 bases and J shed 2 bases, with 10 bases lying between them.

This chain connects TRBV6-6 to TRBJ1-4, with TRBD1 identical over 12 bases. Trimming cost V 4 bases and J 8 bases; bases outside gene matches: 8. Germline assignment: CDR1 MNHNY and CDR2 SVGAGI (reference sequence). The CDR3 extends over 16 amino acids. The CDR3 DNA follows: TGTGCCAGCAGTTCGGGACAGGGGGCCGGGGGGGAAAAACTGTTTTTT. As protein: CASSSGQGAGGEKLFF.

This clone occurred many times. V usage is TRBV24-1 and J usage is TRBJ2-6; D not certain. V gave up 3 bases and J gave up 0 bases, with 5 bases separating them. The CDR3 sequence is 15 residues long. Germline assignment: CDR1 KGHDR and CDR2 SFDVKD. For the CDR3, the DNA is TGTGCCACCAGTGATCGGTACTCTGGGGCCAACGTCCTGACTTTC. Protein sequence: CATSDRYSGANVLTF.

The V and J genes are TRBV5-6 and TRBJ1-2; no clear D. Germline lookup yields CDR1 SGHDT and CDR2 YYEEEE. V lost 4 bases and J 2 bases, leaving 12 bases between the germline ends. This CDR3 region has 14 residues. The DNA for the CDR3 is TGTGCCAGCAGCCCGAGGGAAGGGAACTATGGCTACACCTTC. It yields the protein CASSPREGNYGYTF. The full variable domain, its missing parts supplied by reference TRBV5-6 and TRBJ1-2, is DAGVTQSPTHLIKTRGQQVTLRCSPKSGHDTVSWYQQALGQGPQFIFQYYEEEERQRGNFPDRFSGHQFPNYSSELNVNALLLGDSALYLCASSPREGNYGYTFGSGTRLTVV.

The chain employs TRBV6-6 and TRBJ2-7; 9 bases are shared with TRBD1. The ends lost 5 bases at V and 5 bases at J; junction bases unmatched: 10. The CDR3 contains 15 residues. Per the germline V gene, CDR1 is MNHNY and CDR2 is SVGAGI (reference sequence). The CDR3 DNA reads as TGTGCCAGCAGTCACCGCCGGGACAGGGCCCACGAGCAGTACTTC. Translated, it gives CASSHRRDRAHEQYF.

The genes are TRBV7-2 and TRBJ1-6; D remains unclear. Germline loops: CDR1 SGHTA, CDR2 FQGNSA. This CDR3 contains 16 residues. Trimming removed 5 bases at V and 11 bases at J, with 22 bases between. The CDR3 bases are TGTGCCAGCAGCCCCGCGGGCGGGGAGGAATACACACCCCTCCACTTT. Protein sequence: CASSPAGGEEYTPLHF.

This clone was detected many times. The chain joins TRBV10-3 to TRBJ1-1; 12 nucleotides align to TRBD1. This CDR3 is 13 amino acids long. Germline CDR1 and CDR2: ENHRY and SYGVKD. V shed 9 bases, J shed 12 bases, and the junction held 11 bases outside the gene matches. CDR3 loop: CAIYPGQGANTFF. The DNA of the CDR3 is TGTGCCATATATCCGGGACAGGGGGCTAATACTTTCTTT.